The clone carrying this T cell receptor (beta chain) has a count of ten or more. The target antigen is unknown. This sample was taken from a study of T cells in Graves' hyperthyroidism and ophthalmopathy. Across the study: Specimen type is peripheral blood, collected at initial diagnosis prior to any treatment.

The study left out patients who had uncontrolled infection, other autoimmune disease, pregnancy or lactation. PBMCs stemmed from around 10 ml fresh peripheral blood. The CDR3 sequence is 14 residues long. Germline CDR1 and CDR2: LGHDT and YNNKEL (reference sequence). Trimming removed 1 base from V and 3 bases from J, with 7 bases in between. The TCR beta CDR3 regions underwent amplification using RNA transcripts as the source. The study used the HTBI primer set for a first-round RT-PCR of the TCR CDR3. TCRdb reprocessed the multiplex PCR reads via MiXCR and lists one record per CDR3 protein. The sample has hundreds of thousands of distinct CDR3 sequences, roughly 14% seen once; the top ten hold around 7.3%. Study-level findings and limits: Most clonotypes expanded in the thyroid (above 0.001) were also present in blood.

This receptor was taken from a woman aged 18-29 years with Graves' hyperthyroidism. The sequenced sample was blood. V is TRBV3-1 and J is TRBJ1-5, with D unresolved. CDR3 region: CASSQVSSNQPQHF. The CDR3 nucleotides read TGTGCCAGCAGCCAAGTCAGTTCCAATCAGCCCCAGCATTTT.